A selection of T cell receptor beta chains follows, all from one sample in a study of CD8 T cells in ankylosing spondylitis. From the 5' RACE reads, TCRdb called clonotypes with MiXCR, one entry per CDR3 protein. The table lists about 130,000 distinct CDR3 sequences, over 9.5% of them singletons. The source material was blood, either unsorted or a sorted T cell fraction (not recorded which). All receptors come from a female donor with ankylosing spondylitis or in good health (not recorded which). The CDR3 runs from the conserved cysteine through the conserved F or W. The order of the fields is J gene, clone size, V gene, D gene, CDR3 DNA, CDR3 protein. A D gene is named only where the DNA matches it firmly. Some rows mark clone size as missing; the rest say once, few, many or name a class of expanded clone.

TRBJ2-7	many	TRBV12-3/TRBV12-4	TRBD1	TGTGCCAGCAGTTTCGACAGGGGCGAGCAGTACTTC	CASSFDRGEQYF
TRBJ2-3	many	TRBV7-6	-	TGTGCCAGCAGCCCCCAGATGGGGAGGATCACAGATACGCAGTATTTT	CASSPQMGRITDTQYF
TRBJ1-6	many	TRBV29-1	TRBD1	TGCAGCGTTGTATGGGAGGGGGCTTGGGGTATTTCACCCCTCCACTTT	CSVVWEGAWGISPLHF
TRBJ1-2	many	TRBV7-8	-	TGTGCCAGCAGCTTAGAGGCAGGGGTTGGTGGCTACACCTTC	CASSLEAGVGGYTF
TRBJ1-1	many	TRBV12-3/TRBV12-4	-	TGTGCCAGCAGCAGATTCGGACTCGGGAAGGGGAACACTGAAGCTTTCTTT	CASSRFGLGKGNTEAFF
TRBJ2-7	many	TRBV20-1	TRBD2	TGCAGTGCTGGGGGGGAGGCCTACGAGCAGTACTTC	CSAGGEAYEQYF
TRBJ2-1	many	TRBV25-1	TRBD2	TGTGCCAGCCATACTAGCGGAGGACCCTACAATGAGCAGTTCTTC	CASHTSGGPYNEQFF
TRBJ2-2	many	TRBV29-1	TRBD2	TGCAGCGTTTATACTAGCGCCGCCGCGAACACCGGGGAGCTGTTTTTT	CSVYTSAAANTGELFF
TRBJ1-5	few	TRBV20-1	TRBD1	TGCAGTGCTAAAAAAGGGACAGGTAGTGCGGATCAGCCCCAGCATTTT	CSAKKGTGSADQPQHF
TRBJ1-4	-	TRBV10-1	-	TGCGCCAGCAGTGAAGCCCCCGACAGTAAACTGTTTTTT	CASSEAPDSKLFF
TRBJ1-2	many	TRBV24-1	TRBD1	TGTGCCACCAGTGACGGACAGGGGGCAAAGGGCTACACCTTC	CATSDGQGAKGYTF
TRBJ1-2	many	TRBV3-1	-	TGTGCCAGCAGCCCACAGGTGCCCCGGGATGGCTACACCTTC	CASSPQVPRDGYTF
TRBJ2-3	many	TRBV11-2	-	TGTGCCAGCAGCTTAGGGCGAAGCACAGATACGCAGTATTTT	CASSLGRSTDTQYF
TRBJ2-6	many	TRBV7-2	-	TGTGCCAGCAGCTTGGCCCCTGTGAGGACTGGGGCCAACGTCCTGACTTTC	CASSLAPVRTGANVLTF
TRBJ2-1	many	TRBV5-1	-	TGCGCCAGCAGCCCTGGCCCCAGACTGGAGCAGTTCTTC	CASSPGPRLEQFF
TRBJ2-1	-	TRBV5-1	-	TGCGCCAGCAGCTTGGGAGGACGACTCTACAATGAGCAGTTCTTC	CASSLGGRLYNEQFF
TRBJ2-2	-	TRBV27	-	TGTGCCAGCAGTTTAGAGGGGCCCGGGGAGCTGTTTTTT	CASSLEGPGELFF
TRBJ1-1	many	TRBV7-9	TRBD1	TGTGCCAGCAGCCCTAGGGGGGCGACAGGGAAGGATGAAGCTTTCTTT	CASSPRGATGKDEAFF
TRBJ2-3	many	TRBV20-1	-	TGCAGTGCTAGAGCCGACACAGATACGCAGTATTTT	CSARADTDTQYF
TRBJ1-6	many	TRBV20-1	-	TGCAGTGCTACCCCGCAGGGCCCTAATTCACCCCTCCACTTT	CSATPQGPNSPLHF
TRBJ1-1	-	TRBV15	-	TGTGCCACCGGCAGAGATATGACCTACACTGAAGCTTTCTTT	CATGRDMTYTEAFF
TRBJ2-3	-	TRBV5-1	TRBD1	TGCGCCAGCAGCTTGGGACAGGGGAACACAGATACGCAGTATTTT	CASSLGQGNTDTQYF
TRBJ2-2	-	TRBV7-3	-	TGTGCCAGCAGCTTAACTGGGACCGGGGAGCAGTTTTTT	CASSLTGTGEQFF
TRBJ2-3	many	TRBV5-8	TRBD2	TGTGCCAGCAGCTTGGAACTAGCGGGAGGGACAGATACGCAGTATTTT	CASSLELAGGTDTQYF
TRBJ1-4	many	TRBV10-3	-	TGTGCCATCAGTGAGTCGATTACGGTGGGAGAAAAACTGTTTTTT	CAISESITVGEKLFF
TRBJ2-1	many	TRBV20-1	-	TGCAGTGGGTCGGGCTCCTACAATGATCAGTTCTTC	CSGSGSYNDQFF
TRBJ2-1	-	TRBV5-4	-	TGTGCCAGCACCATGGGGGCTAGCGGAACGCCAAATGAGCAGTTCTTC	CASTMGASGTPNEQFF
TRBJ2-3	-	TRBV5-4	-	TGTGCCAGCAGCCGCGGGACAGCCATCCGTACGCAGTATTTT	CASSRGTAIRTQYF
TRBJ2-2	many	TRBV6-2/TRBV6-3	-	TGTGCCAGCAGTTTTCACAGGAACACCGGGGAGCTGTTTTTT	CASSFHRNTGELFF
TRBJ1-1	many	TRBV24-1	-	TGTGCCACCAGTGGGGAGGGAACTGAAGCTTTCTTT	CATSGEGTEAFF
TRBJ1-1	many	TRBV5-1	-	TGCGCCAGCAGCTTCAACAGTTGGAACACTGAAGCTTTCTTT	CASSFNSWNTEAFF
TRBJ1-2	many	TRBV5-1	-	TGCGCCAGCAGCTCGGACGGAAACTATGGCTACACCTTC	CASSSDGNYGYTF
TRBJ2-1	many	TRBV5-1	-	TGCGCCAGCAGCTTGGAAGGCGGAGCTTACAATGAGCAGTTCTTC	CASSLEGGAYNEQFF
TRBJ1-2	-	TRBV28	-	TGTGCCAGCAGTTCGACAGCTTCACAGGGTGCCGCCTATGGCTACACCTTC	CASSSTASQGAAYGYTF
TRBJ2-2	many	TRBV30	-	TGTGCCTGGGAGAAAACCGGGGAGCTGTTTTTT	CAWEKTGELFF
TRBJ1-2	once	TRBV5-1	-	TGCGCCAGCAGCTCAGAATTGGCAGGGGACTATGGCTACACCTTC	CASSSELAGDYGYTF
TRBJ2-7	many	TRBV2	-	TGTGCCAGCAGTGATAATGGGGGACCCTGGTCCTACGAGCAGTACTTC	CASSDNGGPWSYEQYF
TRBJ2-2	few	TRBV11-2	-	TGTGCCAGCAGCTTTATCCAGGGGACCGGGGAGCTGTTTTTT	CASSFIQGTGELFF
TRBJ2-7	many	TRBV23-1	TRBD1	TGCGCCAGCAGGGACAGGCATTCCTACGAGCAGTACTTC	CASRDRHSYEQYF
TRBJ2-3	once	TRBV12-3/TRBV12-4	-	TGTGCCAGCAACGTAGGGTCAGATACGCAGTATTTT	CASNVGSDTQYF
TRBJ2-1	many	TRBV7-8	-	TGTGCCAGCAGCAGCCGGGACGGCTACAATGAGCAGTTCTTC	CASSSRDGYNEQFF
TRBJ1-1	many	TRBV5-1	-	TGCGCCAGCAGCTTCTCTATGAACACTGAAGCTTTCTTT	CASSFSMNTEAFF
TRBJ2-3	many	TRBV10-2	TRBD2	TGCGCCAGCAGTGACTCTCGGGTAGCGGGGGGAAGGGATACGCAGTATTTT	CASSDSRVAGGRDTQYF
TRBJ1-1	many	TRBV5-1	-	TGCGCCAGCAGCTGGACAGCCGTGAACACTGAAGCTTTCTTT	CASSWTAVNTEAFF
TRBJ2-7	-	TRBV7-2	-	TGTGCCAGCAGCTTAGAGTGGGCGTCCTACGAGCAGTACTTC	CASSLEWASYEQYF
TRBJ2-7	many	TRBV3-1	TRBD2	TGTGCCAGCAGCCAAGCGGGACTAGCGGGGGAGCAGTACTTC	CASSQAGLAGEQYF
TRBJ2-2	many	TRBV7-9	-	TGTGCCAGCACCGAGGGCACCGGGGAGCTGTTTTTT	CASTEGTGELFF
TRBJ2-3	many	TRBV20-1	-	TGCAGTGCAAGACAGGAGTGGGAAACAGATACGCAGTATTTT	CSARQEWETDTQYF
TRBJ2-7	many	TRBV28	TRBD2	TGTGCCAGCAGCCCCTCGCTAGCGGGGGTTCTTCTTACCTCCTACGAGCAGTACTTC	CASSPSLAGVLLTSYEQYF
TRBJ2-2	many	TRBV7-2	-	TGTGCCAGCAGCCCTCCACAACCGGACGGACCTGAGGAGCTGTTTTTT	CASSPPQPDGPEELFF
TRBJ2-2	many	TRBV12-3/TRBV12-4	-	TGTGCCAGCACTCCGAGTAGGGGGAATATCGGGGAGCTGTTTTTT	CASTPSRGNIGELFF
TRBJ1-1	-	TRBV27	TRBD1	TGTGCCAGCAGCACCAGGGGGTACGGAGCTTTCTTT	CASSTRGYGAFF